This TCR beta chain was identified in a study of cytomegalovirus exposure and HLA in healthy donors. Study-level results: In a later analysis, parvovirus B19, influenza, CMV and Epstein-Barr virus appeared linked to several top co-occurrence clusters. Later work found that TCR association rates differed between HLA loci; DRB1 had the most and HLA-C the fewest.

Vbeta (60) and Jbeta (13) primers were used in the PCR. The assay was immunoSEQ multiplex PCR, and TCRdb's table has in-frame clones only and misses some. The data show roughly 190,000 clones, approximately 78% seen once. Germline V CDR1 and CDR2: MNHEY, SMNVEV (reference sequence). V lost 6 bases, J lost 0 bases, and 10 bases stayed unmatched. The CDR3 runs 16 residues. Details on this clone: The antigen is undetermined.

The chain combines TRBV27 with TRBJ1-1; 7 bases map to TRBD1. The TCR originated in a young woman in good health and CMV-seronegative. Sequencing was done on a sample of PBMCs. In DNA form, the CDR3 reads TGTGCCAGCAGCCTAAAACCGGGACAGCTGAACACTGAAGCTTTCTTT. Its protein is CASSLKPGQLNTEAFF.